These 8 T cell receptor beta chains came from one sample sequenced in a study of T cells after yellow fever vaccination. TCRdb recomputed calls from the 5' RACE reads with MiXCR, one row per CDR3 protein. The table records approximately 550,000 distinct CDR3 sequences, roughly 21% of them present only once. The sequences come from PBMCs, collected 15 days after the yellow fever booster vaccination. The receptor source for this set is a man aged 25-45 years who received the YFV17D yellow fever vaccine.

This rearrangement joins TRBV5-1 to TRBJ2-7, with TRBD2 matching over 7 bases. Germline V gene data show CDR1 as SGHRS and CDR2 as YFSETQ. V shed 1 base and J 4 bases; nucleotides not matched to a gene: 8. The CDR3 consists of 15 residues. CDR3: CASSLSALAAYEQYF. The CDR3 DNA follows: TGCGCCAGCAGCTTGTCGGCGCTAGCGGCATACGAGCAGTACTTC. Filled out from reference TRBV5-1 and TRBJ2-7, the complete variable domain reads KAGVTQTPRYLIKTRGQQVTLSCSPISGHRSVSWYQQTPGQGLQFLFEYFSETQRNKGNFPGRFSGRQFSNSRSEMNVSTLELGDSALYLCASSLSALAAYEQYFGPGTRLTVT.

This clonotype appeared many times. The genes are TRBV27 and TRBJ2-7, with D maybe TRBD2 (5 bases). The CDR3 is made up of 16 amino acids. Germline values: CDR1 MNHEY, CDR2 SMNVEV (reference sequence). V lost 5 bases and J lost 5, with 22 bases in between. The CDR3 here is CASSTTSQEGSHEQYF. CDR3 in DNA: TGTGCCAGCAGTACCACTTCCCAAGAGGGAAGTCACGAGCAGTACTTC.

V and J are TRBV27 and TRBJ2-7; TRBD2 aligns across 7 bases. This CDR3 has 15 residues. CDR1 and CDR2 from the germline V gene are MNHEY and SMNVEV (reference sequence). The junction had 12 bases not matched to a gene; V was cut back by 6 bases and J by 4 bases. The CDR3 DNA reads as TGTGCCAGCAGCGTCAAATCGGGACTATCGTACGAGCAGTACTTC. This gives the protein CASSVKSGLSYEQYF.

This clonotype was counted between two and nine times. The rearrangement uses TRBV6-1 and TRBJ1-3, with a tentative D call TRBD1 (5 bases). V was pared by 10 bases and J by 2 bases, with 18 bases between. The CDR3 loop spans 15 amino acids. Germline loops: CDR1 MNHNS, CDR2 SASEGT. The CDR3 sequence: CATKPFAGPGNTIYF. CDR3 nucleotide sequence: TGTGCCACCAAGCCCTTTGCGGGGCCTGGAAACACCATATATTTT.

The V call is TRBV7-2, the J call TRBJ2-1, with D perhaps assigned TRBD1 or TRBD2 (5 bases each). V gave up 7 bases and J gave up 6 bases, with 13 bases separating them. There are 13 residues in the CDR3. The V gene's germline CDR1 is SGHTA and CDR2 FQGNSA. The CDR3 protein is CASNSGTFNEQFF. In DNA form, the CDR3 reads TGTGCCAGCAACTCCGGGACCTTCAATGAGCAGTTCTTC.

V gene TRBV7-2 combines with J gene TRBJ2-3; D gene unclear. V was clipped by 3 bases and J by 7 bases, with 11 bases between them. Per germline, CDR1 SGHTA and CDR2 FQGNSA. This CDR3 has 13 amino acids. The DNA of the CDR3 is TGTGCCAGCAGCTTCGACCTAGAAAATACGCAGTATTTT. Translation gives CASSFDLENTQYF.

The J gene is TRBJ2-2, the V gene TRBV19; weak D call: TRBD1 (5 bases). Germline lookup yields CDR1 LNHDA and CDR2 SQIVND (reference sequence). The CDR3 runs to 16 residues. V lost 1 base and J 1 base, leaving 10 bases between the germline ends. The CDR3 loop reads CASSIVGAKNTGELFF. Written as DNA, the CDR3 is TGTGCCAGTAGTATAGTTGGGGCTAAGAACACCGGGGAGCTGTTTTTT.

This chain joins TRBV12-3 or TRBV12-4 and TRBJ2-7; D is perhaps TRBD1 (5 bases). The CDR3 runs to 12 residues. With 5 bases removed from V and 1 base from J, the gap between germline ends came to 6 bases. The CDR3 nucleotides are TGTGCCAGCAGTAAGGGGTCCTACGAGCAGTACTTC. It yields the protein CASSKGSYEQYF.